Included here is one T cell receptor (beta chain) sequence, with context. The antigen remains unidentified. The CDR3 has 17 residues. Germline V CDR1 and CDR2: KGHSH, LQKENI. V was clipped by 2 bases and J by 4 bases; unmatched bases: 13. These data come from a study of cytomegalovirus exposure and HLA in healthy donors. Overall study findings and caveats: High specificity and sensitivity for cytomegalovirus status were reported for the classifier. Rarity held for most TCR sequences, but there were some public TCRs that occurred in many donors.

The PCR used 60 Vbeta and 13 Jbeta primers. The protocol was immunoSEQ multiplex PCR, while the TCRdb copy is restricted to in-frame clones and leaves out a portion. The sample holds roughly 190,000 clones, 75% to 90% seen once. The chain combines TRBV18 with TRBJ1-2; TRBD1 aligns across 7 bases. The specimen was PBMCs. The sequence derives from a man in his forties in good health and CMV-seropositive. CDR3 loop: CASSPDSGGHPRYGYTF. CDR3 bases: TGTGCCAGCTCACCAGACTCAGGGGGACACCCTCGCTATGGCTACACCTTC.